Listed below are T cell receptor beta chains from one sample, sequenced in a study of memory CD4+ T cells and cytomegalovirus serostatus. Only in-frame clones appear in the TCRdb table, and some are missing; sequencing was by immunoSEQ multiplex PCR. The data hold 40,000 to 50,000 clones, with approximately 78% observed a single time. The sequenced material came from memory CD4+ T cells from blood. These receptors were obtained from an adult in good health and CMV-seronegative. The conserved cysteine and the conserved F or W are not part of the CDR3 here. The order of the fields is J gene, V gene, CDR3 protein.

TRBJ2-5 TRBV11-2 ASSLGGLEQETQY
TRBJ1-5 TRBV7-6 ASSLGSRNQPQH
TRBJ2-7 TRBV7-2 ASSFQVAGGSPYEQY
TRBJ2-3 TRBV28 ASSFDRGVGYTQY
TRBJ1-1 TRBV28 ASSWDIGTEAF
TRBJ2-2 TRBV18 ASSSDRANTGELF
TRBJ1-5 TRBV27 ASSTHTGADQPQH
TRBJ2-5 TRBV5-1 ASSLGTIQETQY
TRBJ1-2 TRBV7-2 ASSAGTGGSYGYT
TRBJ2-7 TRBV2 ASSVEYEQY
TRBJ1-3 TRBV2 ASARGSGNTIY
TRBJ2-5 TRBV4-2 ASSQGGKETQY
TRBJ2-3 TRBV2 ASSAGTGSLTDTQY
TRBJ1-2 TRBV7-2 ASSLVSGIVGGYT
TRBJ2-1 TRBV27 ASSRTSGGNEQF
TRBJ1-1 TRBV7-3 ASSLPGETGRGTEAF
TRBJ2-7 TRBV7-2 ATGWASMYEQY
TRBJ1-2 TRBV7-2 ASSLLFRDRGDGYT
TRBJ1-4 TRBV10-2 ASSETEGTEKLF
TRBJ1-3 TRBV5-8 ASSSRTGNTIY
TRBJ2-7 TRBV6-6 ASIRGRNGNEQY
TRBJ2-2 TRBV2 ASTRTGNTGELF
TRBJ1-4 TRBV10-2 ASRVGTGGNEKLF
TRBJ1-6 TRBV7-9 ASSQDLEAGSLH
TRBJ1-5 TRBV6-5 ASSKDRGGKPQH
TRBJ1-1 TRBV6-6 ASSYPTGEAF
TRBJ1-6 TRBV5-1 ASSPQGGTNSPLH
TRBJ2-7 TRBV5-5 ASSLDRSSYEQY
TRBJ1-1 TRBV10-3 AISTDRGSPEAF
TRBJ1-6 TRBV7-3 ASSRYRSSPLH
TRBJ2-5 TRBV15 ATSIGLAVQETQY
TRBJ1-2 TRBV28 ATDRRLNYGYT
TRBJ2-5 TRBV5-1 ASTPLADQETQY
TRBJ2-7 TRBV6-1 ASSAGGDVYEQY
TRBJ1-2 TRBV19 ASSQEGPPYGYT
TRBJ2-5 TRBV28 ASSLLRETQY
TRBJ1-5 TRBV30 AWSPRAGGPQH
TRBJ1-5 TRBV2 ASSAGQGKDQPQH
TRBJ1-2 TRBV7-2 ASSYRSGGDYGYT